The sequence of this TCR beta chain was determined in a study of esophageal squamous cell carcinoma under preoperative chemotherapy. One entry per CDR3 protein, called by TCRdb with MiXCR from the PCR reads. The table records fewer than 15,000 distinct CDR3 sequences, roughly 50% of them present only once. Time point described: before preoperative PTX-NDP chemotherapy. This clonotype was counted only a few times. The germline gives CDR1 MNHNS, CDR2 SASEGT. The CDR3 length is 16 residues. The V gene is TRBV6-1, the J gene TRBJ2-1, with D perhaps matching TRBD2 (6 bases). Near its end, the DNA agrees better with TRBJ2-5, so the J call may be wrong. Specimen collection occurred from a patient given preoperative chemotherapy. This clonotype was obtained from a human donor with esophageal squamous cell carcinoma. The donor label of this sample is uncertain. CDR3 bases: TGTGCCAGCAGTCGAGCCCCGGAGGGTAGCGGAGAGACCCAGTACTTC. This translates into CASSRAPEGSGETQYF.